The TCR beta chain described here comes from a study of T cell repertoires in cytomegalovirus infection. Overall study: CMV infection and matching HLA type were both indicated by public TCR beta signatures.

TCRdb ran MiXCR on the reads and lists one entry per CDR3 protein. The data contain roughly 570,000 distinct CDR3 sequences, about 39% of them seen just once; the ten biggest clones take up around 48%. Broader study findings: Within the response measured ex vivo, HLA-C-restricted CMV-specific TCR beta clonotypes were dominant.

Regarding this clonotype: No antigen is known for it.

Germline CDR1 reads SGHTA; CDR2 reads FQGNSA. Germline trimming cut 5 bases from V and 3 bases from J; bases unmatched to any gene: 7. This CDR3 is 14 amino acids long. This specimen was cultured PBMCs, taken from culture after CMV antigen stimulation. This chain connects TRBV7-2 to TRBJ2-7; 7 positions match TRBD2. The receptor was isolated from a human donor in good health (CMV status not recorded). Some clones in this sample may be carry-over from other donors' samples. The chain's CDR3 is CASSRQSGDYEQYF. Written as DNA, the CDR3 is TGTGCCAGCAGCCGTCAGAGCGGGGACTACGAGCAGTACTTC. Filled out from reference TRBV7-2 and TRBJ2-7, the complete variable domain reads GAGVSQSPSNKVTEKGKDVELRCDPISGHTALYWYRQSLGQGLEFLIYFQGNSAPDKSGLPSDRFSAERTGGSVSTLTIQRTQQEDSAVYLCASSRQSGDYEQYFGPGTRLTVT.